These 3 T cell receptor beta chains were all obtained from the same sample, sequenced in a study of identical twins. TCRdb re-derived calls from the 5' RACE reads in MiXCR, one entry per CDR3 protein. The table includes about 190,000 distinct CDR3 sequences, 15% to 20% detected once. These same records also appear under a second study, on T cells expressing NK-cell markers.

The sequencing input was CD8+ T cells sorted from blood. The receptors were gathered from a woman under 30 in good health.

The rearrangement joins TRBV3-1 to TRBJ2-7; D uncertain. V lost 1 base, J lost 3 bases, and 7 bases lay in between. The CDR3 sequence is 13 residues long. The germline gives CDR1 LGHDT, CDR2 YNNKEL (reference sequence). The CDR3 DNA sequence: TGTGCCAGCAGCCAAGGACACCTCTACGAGCAGTACTTC. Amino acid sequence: CASSQGHLYEQYF.

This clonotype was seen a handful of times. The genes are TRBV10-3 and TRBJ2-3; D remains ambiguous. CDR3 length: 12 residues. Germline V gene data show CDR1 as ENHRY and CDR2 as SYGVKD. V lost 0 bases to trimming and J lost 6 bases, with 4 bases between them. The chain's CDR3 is CAISESIDTQYF. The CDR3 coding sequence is TGTGCCATCAGTGAGTCGATCGATACGCAGTATTTT.

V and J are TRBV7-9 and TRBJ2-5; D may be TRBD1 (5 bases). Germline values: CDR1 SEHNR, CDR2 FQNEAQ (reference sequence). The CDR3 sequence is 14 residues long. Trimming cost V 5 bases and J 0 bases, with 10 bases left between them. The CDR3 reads CASSPDRDQETQYF. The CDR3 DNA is TGTGCCAGCAGCCCTGACAGAGACCAAGAGACCCAGTACTTC.